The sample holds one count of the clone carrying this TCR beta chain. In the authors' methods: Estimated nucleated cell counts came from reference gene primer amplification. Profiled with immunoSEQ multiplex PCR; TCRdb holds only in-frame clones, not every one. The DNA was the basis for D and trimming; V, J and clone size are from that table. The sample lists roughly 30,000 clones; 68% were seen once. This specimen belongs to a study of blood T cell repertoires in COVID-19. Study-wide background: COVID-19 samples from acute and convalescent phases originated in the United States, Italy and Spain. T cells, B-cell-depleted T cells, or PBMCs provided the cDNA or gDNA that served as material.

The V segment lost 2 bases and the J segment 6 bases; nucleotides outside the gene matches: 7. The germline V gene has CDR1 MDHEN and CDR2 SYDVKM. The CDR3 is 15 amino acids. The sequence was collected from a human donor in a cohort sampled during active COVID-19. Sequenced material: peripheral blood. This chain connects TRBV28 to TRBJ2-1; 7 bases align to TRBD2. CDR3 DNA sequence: TGTGCCAGCAGTTTAGGGGAGGGACTTATCAATGAGCAGTTCTTC. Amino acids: CASSLGEGLINEQFF.